The entry below describes one T cell receptor (beta chain). The cohort excluded patients with autoimmune disease history or systemic immunosuppression. This entry is derived from a study of OX40 agonist ivuxolimab in advanced cancers. Study-wide background: The patients received agonistic anti-OX40 (CD134) antibody ivuxolimab. Age averaged 60 years (range about 23 to 80), and more than 80% were male. A partial response was reached by three patients: one with hepatocellular carcinoma and two with cutaneous melanoma.

Here immunoSEQ multiplex PCR was the method, and the copy in TCRdb shows in-frame clones only, minus some. This sample carries 50,000 to 80,000 clones, 80% to 90% of them seen once, and the ten largest clones take around 9.5%. Germline-derived CDR1 and CDR2 are SQVTM and ANQGSEA. V was shortened by 0 bases and J by 1 base, with 12 bases between the two germline ends. The CDR3 has 15 amino acids. This material consisted of CD4+ or CD8+ T cells sorted from blood, taken in a trial of the OX40 agonist ivuxolimab. V gene TRBV29-1 combines with J gene TRBJ2-5; maybe TRBD2 (6 bases). This TCR was recovered from an adult with an advanced solid tumor such as melanoma, head and neck, liver or kidney cancer. The CDR3: CSVEDPRGFQETQYF. In DNA form, the CDR3 reads TGCAGCGTTGAAGATCCCCGGGGGTTCCAAGAGACCCAGTACTTC.